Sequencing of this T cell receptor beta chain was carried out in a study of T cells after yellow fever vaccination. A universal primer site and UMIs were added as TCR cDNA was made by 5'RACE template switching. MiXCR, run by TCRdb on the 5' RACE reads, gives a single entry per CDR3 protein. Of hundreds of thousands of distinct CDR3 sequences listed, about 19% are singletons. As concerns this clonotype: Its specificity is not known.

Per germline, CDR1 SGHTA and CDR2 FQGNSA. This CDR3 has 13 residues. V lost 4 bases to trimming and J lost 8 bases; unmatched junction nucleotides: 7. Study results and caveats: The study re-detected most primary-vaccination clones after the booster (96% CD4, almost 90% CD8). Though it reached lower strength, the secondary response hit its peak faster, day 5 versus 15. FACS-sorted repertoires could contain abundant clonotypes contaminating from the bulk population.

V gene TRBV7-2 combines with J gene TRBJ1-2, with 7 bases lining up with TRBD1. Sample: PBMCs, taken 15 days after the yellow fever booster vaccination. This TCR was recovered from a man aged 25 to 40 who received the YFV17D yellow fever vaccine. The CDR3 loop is CASSYITGEGYTF. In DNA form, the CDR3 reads TGTGCCAGCAGCTATATTACAGGGGAAGGCTACACCTTC. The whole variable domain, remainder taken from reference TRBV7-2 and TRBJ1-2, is GAGVSQSPSNKVTEKGKDVELRCDPISGHTALYWYRQSLGQGLEFLIYFQGNSAPDKSGLPSDRFSAERTGGSVSTLTIQRTQQEDSAVYLCASSYITGEGYTFGSGTRLTVV.